The 26 T cell receptor beta chains in this list originate from one sample, sequenced in a study of T cell responses to AZD1222 COVID-19 vaccine. Sequencing was performed with immunoSEQ multiplex PCR; in TCRdb, only in-frame clones are kept and a portion is missing. The repertoire holds tens of thousands of clones, with roughly 88% as singletons. Sequencing was performed on peripheral blood, taken 28 days after the second AZD1222 dose. The source is an adult who received the AZD1222 COVID-19 vaccine.

This clone showed up just a few times. This rearrangement joins TRBV6-5 to TRBJ2-7, with D tentatively TRBD2 (6 bases). The CDR3 runs 16 residues. V lost 4 bases and J 4 bases, leaving 20 bases between the germline ends. The germline V gene has CDR1 MNHEY and CDR2 SVGAGI. The chain's CDR3 is CASSLSSVGVTYEQYF. DNA for the CDR3: TGTGCCAGCAGTTTGTCTAGCGTTGGGGTAACATACGAGCAGTACTTC.

The chain is built from TRBV7-4 and TRBJ2-7; D may be TRBD1 (6 bases). The CDR3 has 15 residues. V was trimmed by 5 bases and J by 5 bases, leaving 19 bases between them. The germline gives CDR1 SGHVT, CDR2 SQSDAQ. CDR3 amino acids: CASSRDPRGIDEQYF. The CDR3 nucleotides read TGTGCCAGCAGCCGCGACCCCAGGGGTATAGACGAGCAGTACTTC.

This chain connects TRBV29-1 to TRBJ1-4, with 7 bases identical to TRBD1. The CDR3 has 14 residues. Germline CDR1 reads SQVTM; CDR2 reads ANQGSEA. V lost 6 bases and J lost 5; bases outside the gene matches: 9. The CDR3 nucleotides are TGCAGCGTCCGGGGGGGACAGCCGAATGAAAAACTGTTTTTT. Translation gives CSVRGGQPNEKLFF.

The chain joins TRBV5-4 to TRBJ1-2; 7 nucleotides align to TRBD1. Germline V gene lookup returns CDR1 SGHNT and CDR2 YYREEE (reference sequence). This CDR3 comprises 14 residues. V dropped 1 base and J dropped 6; count of bases not matched to a gene: 6. The DNA for the CDR3 is TGTGCCAGCAGCTTGAGGGGGCGCGACCATGGCTACACCTTC. Protein: CASSLRGRDHGYTF.

V gene TRBV7-9 combines with J gene TRBJ2-2, with 9 bases matching TRBD1. The germline V gene encodes CDR1 SEHNR and CDR2 FQNEAQ (reference sequence). This CDR3 has 15 amino acids. V lost 5 bases to trimming and J lost 5 bases; unmatched junction nucleotides: 6. The CDR3 DNA follows: TGTGCCAGCAGCACACGGGACAGGGATACCGGGGAGCTGTTTTTT. Translation: CASSTRDRDTGELFF.

V is TRBV19 and J is TRBJ2-7, with a weak D call TRBD2 (6 bases). V lost 7 bases and J lost 2, with 15 bases in between. Germline V gives CDR1 LNHDA, CDR2 SQIVND (reference sequence). The CDR3 covers 14 residues. The CDR3 DNA follows: TGTGCCAGTACTATCAAGGCGGGAACCTACGAGCAGTACTTC. Protein sequence: CASTIKAGTYEQYF.

The rearrangement joins TRBV19 to TRBJ1-5; D remains ambiguous. The germline V gene has CDR1 LNHDA and CDR2 SQIVND (reference sequence). The CDR3 is made up of 15 amino acids. The V gene lost 5 bases and the J gene lost 1 base, with 12 bases spanning the gap. The CDR3 loop reads CASSSPGRSNQPQHF. CDR3 sequence (DNA): TGTGCCAGTAGTTCCCCCGGGCGAAGCAATCAGCCCCAGCATTTT.

The chain links TRBV6-5 to TRBJ2-7; weak D call: TRBD1 (6 bases). Germline V gives CDR1 MNHEY, CDR2 SVGAGI. Trimming stripped 7 bases from V and 6 bases from J, with 19 bases between. The length of the CDR3 is 14 residues. The CDR3, as DNA: TGTGCCAGCACCCCGGGACACGTTCTTCGCGAGCAGTACTTC. Translation: CASTPGHVLREQYF.

This clone is a singleton in its sample. The CDR3 loop is CASSLRNGYTF. The CDR3 DNA reads TGTGCCAGCAGTTTAAGGAATGGCTACACCTTC. The chain carries TRBV12-3 or TRBV12-4 and TRBJ1-2; the D is unclear. The CDR3 runs 11 residues. V was shortened by 2 bases and J by 6 bases, with 4 bases between the two germline ends.

DNA for the CDR3: TGTGCCAGTAGTATCCCTCTTCAGGGGACATTTGGAAACACCATATATTTT. Protein: CASSIPLQGTFGNTIYF. This sequence joins TRBV19 and TRBJ1-3, with a possible D match to TRBD1 (6 bases). The germline V gene has CDR1 LNHDA and CDR2 SQIVND (reference sequence). This CDR3 comprises 17 residues. Trimming pared 3 bases from V and 3 bases from J, leaving 18 bases between.

The CDR3 DNA is TGTGCCAGCAGTTACGACTACGGTGAAAAACTGTTTTTT. As protein: CASSYDYGEKLFF. The rearrangement uses TRBV6-2 or TRBV6-3 and TRBJ1-4; D uncertain. CDR3 length equals 13 residues. The germline V and J ends were trimmed by 2 bases and 7 bases, with 8 bases remaining between them. Germline CDR1 reads MNHEY; CDR2 reads SVGEGT.

The chain carries TRBV6-2 or TRBV6-3 and TRBJ2-1; tentatively, D is TRBD2 (6 bases). The CDR3 consists of 16 residues. Germline V CDR1 and CDR2: MNHEY, SVGEGT. Trimming took off 4 bases at V and 4 bases at J, with 17 bases between the two ends. CDR3 coding DNA: TGTGCCAGCAGTTTCAACCCGACTAGGCCGTACAATGAGCAGTTCTTC. Translated, it gives CASSFNPTRPYNEQFF.

The J gene is TRBJ2-3, the V gene TRBV9; tentative D call: TRBD2 (5 bases). The length of the CDR3 is 12 residues. V shed 2 bases and J shed 4 bases, with 5 bases lying between them. Germline CDR1 reads SGDLS; CDR2 reads YYNGEE. CDR3 coding DNA: TGTGCCAGCAGCGTTAGCGCAGATACGCAGTATTTT. This translates into CASSVSADTQYF.

The J gene is TRBJ2-7, the V gene TRBV7-8; D uncertain. The CDR3 runs 15 residues. Germline CDR1 is SGHVS and CDR2 is FQNEAQ. Trimming took 1 base from V and 1 from J, leaving 11 bases between them. CDR3 amino acids: CASSLGRRSSYEQYF. CDR3 coding DNA: TGTGCCAGCAGCTTAGGGCGCCGGTCATCCTACGAGCAGTACTTC.

The V gene is TRBV9, the J gene TRBJ1-1; TRBD1 agrees at 9 bases. The CDR3 loop spans 14 amino acids. The V segment lost 4 bases and the J segment 4 bases; nucleotides outside the gene matches: 5. Germline lookup yields CDR1 SGDLS and CDR2 YYNGEE. The CDR3 bases are TGTGCCAGCAGCATACAGGGGGCCGGCACTGAAGCTTTCTTT. Translating gives CASSIQGAGTEAFF.

The chain joins TRBV5-5 to TRBJ1-4, with TRBD1 matching over 11 bases. Germline values: CDR1 SGHKS, CDR2 YYEKEE (reference sequence). The CDR3 runs to 15 residues. The junction had 7 bases not matched to a gene; V was cut back by 5 bases and J by 7 bases. The CDR3 DNA reads TGTGCCAGCAGTTCAGCCGGGACAGGGGGTGAAAAACTGTTTTTT. Translation gives CASSSAGTGGEKLFF.

The CDR3 coding sequence is TGTGCCAGCAGCTTAGGCGCAGTCGGCGCAGATACGCAGTATTTT. Protein product: CASSLGAVGADTQYF. The gene calls are TRBV11-3 and TRBJ2-3, with D unresolved. There are 15 residues in the CDR3. Germline CDR1 and CDR2: SGHNT and YENEEA. V was trimmed by 1 base and J by 4 bases, leaving 12 bases between them.

The chain links TRBV7-8 to TRBJ1-1, with unresolved D. Germline values: CDR1 SGHVS, CDR2 FQNEAQ. Trimming removed 4 bases from V and 5 bases from J, with 17 bases in between. CDR3 length: 15 amino acids. CDR3 in DNA: TGTGCCAGCAGCTCGCGCTGGCAGGCCTATACTGAAGCTTTCTTT. Its protein product is CASSSRWQAYTEAFF.

The V gene is TRBV30, the J gene TRBJ2-7, with 9 nucleotides matching TRBD2. The CDR3 extends over 15 amino acids. CDR1 GTSNPN and CDR2 SVGIG come from the germline V gene (reference sequence). V was clipped by 2 bases and J by 2 bases; unmatched bases: 7. The CDR3 spells CAWSPFRGGAYEQYF. The CDR3, as DNA: TGTGCCTGGAGTCCTTTCCGCGGGGGGGCCTACGAGCAGTACTTC. The whole variable domain, remainder taken from reference TRBV30 and TRBJ2-7, is SQTIHQWPATLVQPVGSPLSLECTVEGTSNPNLYWYRQAAGRGLQLLFYSVGIGQISSEVPQNLSASRPQDRQFILSSKKLLLSDSGFYLCAWSPFRGGAYEQYFGPGTRLTVT.

The rearrangement uses TRBV7-2 and TRBJ1-4, with unresolved D. V was trimmed by 5 bases and J by 7 bases, leaving 17 bases between them. Germline lookup yields CDR1 SGHTA and CDR2 FQGNSA. The CDR3 is 15 residues long. CDR3 bases: TGTGCCAGCAGCCCGACCGCTTCGGTGGGTGAAAAACTGTTTTTT. As protein: CASSPTASVGEKLFF. The complete variable domain, with remaining parts taken from reference TRBV7-2 and TRBJ1-4, reads GAGVSQSPSNKVTEKGKDVELRCDPISGHTALYWYRQSLGQGLEFLIYFQGNSAPDKSGLPSDRFSAERTGGSVSTLTIQRTQQEDSAVYLCASSPTASVGEKLFFGSGTQLSVL.

V is TRBV6-1 and J is TRBJ1-5; D is ambiguous. The CDR3 length is 14 residues. Trimming shortened V by 3 bases and J by 6 bases, and 12 bases separated the two germline ends. The germline CDR1 and CDR2 sequences are MNHNS and SASEGT. CDR3 sequence (DNA): TGTGCCAGCAGTGAGAAAAGGGCCGGTCAGCCCCAGCATTTT. It specifies CASSEKRAGQPQHF.

This chain links TRBV19 with TRBJ2-7; 9 nucleotides agree with TRBD1. The CDR3 consists of 15 residues. The V gene's germline CDR1 is LNHDA and CDR2 SQIVND (reference sequence). Trimming took 3 bases from V and 6 from J; bases not matched to a gene: 9. The CDR3 DNA reads as TGTGCCAGTAGTATCATCCGGGACAGGGCGAGCGAGCAGTACTTC. It translates to CASSIIRDRASEQYF.

The rearrangement uses TRBV3-1 (or the pseudogene TRBV3-2) and TRBJ2-5, with 8 positions matching TRBD1. The J segment lost 4 bases and the V segment lost 4 bases, leaving 2 bases of the junction unmatched. This CDR3 has 13 amino acids. Germline CDR1 is LGHDT and CDR2 is YNNKEL (reference sequence). The CDR3 protein is CASSRTGGETQYF. The CDR3 nucleotides read TGTGCCAGCAGCCGTACAGGGGGAGAGACCCAGTACTTC.

This chain connects TRBV5-6 to TRBJ1-2; D possibly corresponds to TRBD1 (5 bases). The V end was cut by 0 bases, the J end by 3 bases, with 12 bases between. The CDR3 spans 15 residues. Germline V gene sequence: CDR1 SGHDT, CDR2 YYEEEE. The CDR3 DNA reads TGTGCCAGCAGCTTGGCGGGGAGAGGGGACTATGGCTACACCTTC. Amino acids: CASSLAGRGDYGYTF.

The rearrangement joins TRBV7-2 to TRBJ1-1, with D hard to call. This CDR3 comprises 14 residues. Germline loops: CDR1 SGHTA, CDR2 FQGNSA. Trimming cost V 2 bases and J 0 bases, with 7 bases left between them. CDR3 residues: CASSLSGMNTEAFF. The DNA for the CDR3 is TGTGCCAGCAGCTTATCGGGGATGAACACTGAAGCTTTCTTT.

This sequence joins TRBV7-2 and TRBJ1-2; no clear D gene. The germline V and J ends were trimmed by 7 bases and 3 bases, with 12 bases remaining between them. The germline V gene encodes CDR1 SGHTA and CDR2 FQGNSA. The CDR3 extends over 13 amino acids. The CDR3 DNA follows: TGTGCCAGCACCCCAGAGAGGGACTATGGCTACACCTTC. Its protein product is CASTPERDYGYTF.